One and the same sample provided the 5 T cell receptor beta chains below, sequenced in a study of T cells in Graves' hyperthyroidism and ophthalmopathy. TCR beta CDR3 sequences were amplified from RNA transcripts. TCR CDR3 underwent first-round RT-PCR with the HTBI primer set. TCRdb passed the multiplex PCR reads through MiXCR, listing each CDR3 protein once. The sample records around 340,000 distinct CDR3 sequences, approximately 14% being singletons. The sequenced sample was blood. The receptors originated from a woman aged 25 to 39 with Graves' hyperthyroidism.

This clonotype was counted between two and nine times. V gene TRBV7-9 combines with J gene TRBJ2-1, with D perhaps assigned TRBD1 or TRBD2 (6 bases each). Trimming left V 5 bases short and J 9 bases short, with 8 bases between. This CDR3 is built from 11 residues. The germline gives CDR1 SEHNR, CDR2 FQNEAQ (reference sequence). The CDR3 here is CASSPGAEQFF. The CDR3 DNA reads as TGTGCCAGCAGCCCGGGGGCTGAGCAGTTCTTC.

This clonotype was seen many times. The DNA for the CDR3 is TGTGCCAGCAGGTCCCAGGGGAACACTGAAGCTTTCTTT. Protein sequence: CASRSQGNTEAFF. The V call is TRBV6-2 or TRBV6-3, the J call TRBJ1-1, with TRBD1 as a possible D gene (5 bases). From germline, CDR1 is MNHEY and CDR2 SVGEGT. This CDR3 region has 13 residues. Deletions cut 6 bases from V and 1 base from J, with 9 bases between.

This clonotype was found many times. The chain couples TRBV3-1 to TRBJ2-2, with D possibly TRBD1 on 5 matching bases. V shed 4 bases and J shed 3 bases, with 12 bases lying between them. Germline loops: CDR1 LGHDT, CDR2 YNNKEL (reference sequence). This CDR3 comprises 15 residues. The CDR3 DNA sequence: TGTGCCAGCAGCCTACGGGCAGGGTACACCGGGGAGCTGTTTTTT. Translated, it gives CASSLRAGYTGELFF.

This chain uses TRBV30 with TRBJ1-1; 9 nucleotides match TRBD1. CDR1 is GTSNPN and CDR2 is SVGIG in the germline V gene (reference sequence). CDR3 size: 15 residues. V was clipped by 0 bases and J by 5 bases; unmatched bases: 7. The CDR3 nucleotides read TGTGCCTGGAGTGTAATTGGACAGGGGAGAACTGAAGCTTTCTTT. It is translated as CAWSVIGQGRTEAFF.

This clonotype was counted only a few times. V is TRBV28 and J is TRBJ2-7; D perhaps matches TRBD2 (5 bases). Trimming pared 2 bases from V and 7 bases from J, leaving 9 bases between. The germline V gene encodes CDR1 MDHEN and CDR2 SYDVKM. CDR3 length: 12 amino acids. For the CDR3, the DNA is TGTGCCAGCAGTTTAAAGGGAGATGAGCAGTACTTC. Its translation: CASSLKGDEQYF.